This record concerns one T cell receptor (beta chain) sequence. The target antigen is unknown. The V end lost 2 bases, the J end lost 2 bases, and 9 bases lay between the germline ends. Germline V gene data show CDR1 as SGHVS and CDR2 as FQNEAQ. The CDR3 contains 14 residues. The PCR made use of 60 Vbeta and 13 Jbeta primers. This table comes from immunoSEQ multiplex PCR, and its TCRdb copy is limited to in-frame clones, with some not included. Counted here are some 150,000 clones, around four fifths occurring once; the ten biggest clones make up roughly 1.4%. This entry belongs to a study of cytomegalovirus exposure and HLA in healthy donors. Study results and caveats: Per published accounts, TCR beta sequences correctly predicted the HLA-A and HLA-B alleles of most subjects.

Sequencing input: PBMCs. This chain links TRBV7-8 with TRBJ2-5, with a tentative D call TRBD1 (6 bases). The clonotype was recovered from a man aged 35 to 55 in good health and CMV-seronegative. CDR3 nucleotides: TGTGCCAGCAGCTTAACGGACAGTCAAGAGACCCAGTACTTC. Its translation is CASSLTDSQETQYF.